The 10 T cell receptor beta chains below all came from one sample that was sequenced in a study of regulatory T cells in long-lasting Graves disease. Time point: persistent/refractory GD, antithyroid drugs over 5 years with positive TRAb. Extracted PBMC RNA gave rise to the TCR library. Library construction for TCR beta used iRepertoire HTBI primers and Arm-PCR of CDR3 regions. TCRdb recomputed calls from the multiplex PCR reads with MiXCR, one row per CDR3 protein. Among 600,000 to 800,000 distinct CDR3 sequences listed, about 32% were seen once. The sequencing here drew on peripheral blood mononuclear cells (PBMCs), taken when the disease was refractory, from a patient treated with antithyroid drugs. The source is a female donor with Graves disease.

This clonotype was seen ten or more times. The chain is built from TRBV28 and TRBJ2-2, with D maybe TRBD2 (5 bases). Germline V gene sequence: CDR1 MDHEN, CDR2 SYDVKM. Trimming removed 3 bases at V and 5 bases at J, with 7 bases between. This CDR3 comprises 13 residues. The CDR3 coding sequence is TGTGCCAGCAGTTTTCGAGGGACCGGGGAGCTGTTTTTT. Translated, it gives CASSFRGTGELFF.

J is TRBJ2-7 and V is TRBV12-3 or TRBV12-4; D is uncertain. The CDR3 covers 15 residues. Trimming stripped 3 bases from V and 1 base from J, with 13 bases between. CDR3 sequence reads: CASSFGVGRSYEQYF. CDR3 DNA sequence: TGTGCCAGCAGTTTTGGGGTCGGGCGGTCCTACGAGCAGTACTTC.

The chain uses TRBV11-2 and TRBJ1-2; TRBD1 might be the D (6 bases). This CDR3 has 15 amino acids. CDR1 and CDR2 from the germline V gene are SGHAT and FQNNGV. V lost 2 bases, J lost 0 bases, and 10 bases lay in between. Here the CDR3 reads CASSLWRTANYGYTF. The CDR3 DNA reads TGTGCCAGCAGCTTATGGAGGACAGCTAACTATGGCTACACCTTC.

With respect to this clonotype: Since a much larger clone is just one base distant, this may be a read error. The chain is built from TRBV28 and TRBJ2-5; either TRBD1 or TRBD2 may supply D (6 bases each). V lost 5 bases and J lost 4, with 17 bases in between. The CDR3 has 15 residues. From germline, CDR1 is MDHEN and CDR2 SYDVKM. The CDR3 reads CASSPGATRGETQYF. The CDR3, as DNA: TGTGCCAGCAGTCCGGGGGCCACCCGGGGAGAGACCCAGTACTTC.

The chain has TRBV4-2 and TRBJ1-2; D may be TRBD1 (5 bases). This CDR3 is 14 amino acids long. The V and J ends lost 2 bases and 4 bases respectively, with 11 bases between them. Germline CDR1 and CDR2: LGHNA and YNFKEQ. This chain's CDR3 is CASSQRGQSYGYTF. The CDR3 nucleotides are TGTGCCAGCAGCCAAAGAGGACAATCCTATGGCTACACCTTC.

This chain joins TRBV2 and TRBJ2-5, with 11 nucleotides matching TRBD1. This CDR3 has 16 residues. V trimming: 7 bases; J trimming: 0 bases; junction bases outside the gene matches: 7. Germline CDR1 and CDR2: SNHLY and FYNNEI. The CDR3 nucleotides are TGTGCCAGCATCCCGGGACAGGGGGGCCACCAAGAGACCCAGTACTTC. Its protein is CASIPGQGGHQETQYF.

This sequence joins TRBV11-2 and TRBJ2-4; D is possibly TRBD2 (5 bases). CDR3 length: 17 residues. Germline-derived CDR1 and CDR2 are SGHAT and FQNNGV. V shed 0 bases and J shed 10 bases, with 22 bases lying between them. This chain's CDR3 is CASSLEKKRPPLGIQYF. CDR3 sequence (DNA): TGTGCCAGCAGCTTAGAGAAGAAGCGGCCGCCGTTAGGTATTCAGTACTTC.

The sample holds a few counts of this clonotype. The V gene is TRBV28, the J gene TRBJ1-1, with 7 bases aligning to TRBD1. The germline V gene encodes CDR1 MDHEN and CDR2 SYDVKM. This CDR3 is 14 amino acids long. J lost 1 base, V lost 10 bases, and 9 bases had no gene match. CDR3: CATLGQAKNTEAFF. The CDR3 bases are TGTGCCACGCTAGGACAGGCTAAGAACACTGAAGCTTTCTTT.

This clonotype was counted a few times. V usage is TRBV18 and J usage is TRBJ1-2; possibly TRBD1 for D (5 bases). CDR1 KGHSH and CDR2 LQKENI come from the germline V gene. V was shortened by 5 bases and J by 4 bases, with 14 bases between the two germline ends. The CDR3 spans 14 residues. CDR3 bases: TGTGCCAGCTCAGTGCAGGGTACCGGCTATGGCTACACCTTC. Its protein is CASSVQGTGYGYTF. Combining the CDR3 with reference TRBV18 and TRBJ1-2 gives the whole variable domain NAGVMQNPRHLVRRRGQEARLRCSPMKGHSHVYWYRQLPEEGLKFMVYLQKENIIDESGMPKERFSAEFPKEGPSILRIQQVVRGDSAAYFCASSVQGTGYGYTFGSGTRLTVV.

The rearrangement joins TRBV6-5 to TRBJ2-1; unclear D gene. The V end lost 0 bases, the J end lost 3 bases, and 3 bases lay between the germline ends. Germline CDR1 MNHEY, CDR2 SVGAGI. CDR3 length: 13 amino acids. This chain's CDR3 is CASSYSRYNEQFF. As DNA, the CDR3 is TGTGCCAGCAGTTACTCGCGCTACAATGAGCAGTTCTTC.